Here is one T cell receptor beta chain with its context. What it binds is unknown. The CDR3 totals 16 residues. Trimming took 4 bases from V and 4 from J, leaving 19 bases between them. Germline CDR1 reads SEHNR; CDR2 reads FQNEAQ (reference sequence). The data derive from a study of T cell repertoires in cytomegalovirus infection. Study in general: CMV infection and matching HLA type were both indicated by public TCR beta signatures.

One entry per CDR3 protein results from TCRdb running MiXCR on the reads. The sample shows 650,000 to 900,000 distinct CDR3 sequences, approximately 32% of them seen only once. The sequencing used cultured CD8+ T cells from PBMCs, collected from culture after CMV antigen stimulation. This TCR came from a human donor in good health (CMV status not recorded). Some clones in this sample may be carry-over from other donors' samples. The V call is TRBV7-9, the J call TRBJ1-2; TRBD1 might be the D (5 bases). The CDR3: CASSSLDNPGGYGYTF. In nucleotides, the CDR3 is TGTGCCAGCAGCTCATTGGACAACCCAGGCGGCTATGGCTACACCTTC.